One and the same sample provided the 16 T cell receptor beta chains below, sequenced in a study of blood T cell repertoires in COVID-19. Generated by immunoSEQ multiplex PCR, the TCRdb table keeps only in-frame clones and is missing some. This table holds approximately 65,000 clones, about 86% found once. The specimen sequenced was peripheral blood. These receptors all stem from a man aged 35-49 years with acute or convalescent COVID-19.

The chain's CDR3 is CASSLRTGGPDTQYF. The CDR3 nucleotides read TGCGCCAGCAGCCTCCGGACAGGGGGACCAGATACGCAGTATTTT. The chain has TRBV5-1 and TRBJ2-3; 10 positions agree with TRBD1. The trim removed 4 bases at V and 4 bases at J, leaving 6 bases unmatched. The germline gives CDR1 SGHRS, CDR2 YFSETQ. The length of the CDR3 is 15 residues.

The V gene is TRBV7-9, the J gene TRBJ1-1; D may be TRBD1 (5 bases). The length of the CDR3 is 15 residues. Germline V lookup: CDR1 SEHNR, CDR2 FQNEAQ (reference sequence). With 0 bases removed from V and 1 base from J, the gap between germline ends came to 9 bases. CDR3 sequence reads: CASSLAGGRNTEAFF. For the CDR3, the DNA is TGTGCCAGCAGCTTAGCGGGGGGGAGGAACACTGAAGCTTTCTTT.

The chain couples TRBV30 to TRBJ1-2, with D possibly TRBD1 on 6 matching bases. The ends were cut back, 3 bases at V and 8 bases at J, with 16 bases in the middle. The CDR3 loop spans 13 amino acids. Germline CDR1 and CDR2: GTSNPN and SVGIG (reference sequence). The DNA of the CDR3 is TGTGCCTGGAGACTAACTAGGACAGAAGGCTACACCTTC. Translation: CAWRLTRTEGYTF.

The chain couples TRBV12-3 or TRBV12-4 to TRBJ1-2; no clear D gene. Deletions cut 3 bases from V and 6 bases from J, with 5 bases between. There are 11 residues in the CDR3. CDR3 coding DNA: TGTGCCAGCAGTTTTATAGATGGCTACACCTTC. Translation: CASSFIDGYTF.

V is TRBV7-6 and J is TRBJ1-4; 7 bases map to TRBD1. CDR3 length: 12 amino acids. The germline V gene encodes CDR1 SGHVS and CDR2 FNYEAQ. V lost 5 bases and J lost 8; bases outside the gene matches: 2. This chain's CDR3 is CASSMDREKLFF. CDR3 bases: TGTGCCAGCAGCATGGACAGGGAAAAACTGTTTTTT.

The chain couples TRBV28 to TRBJ1-5, with 9 bases aligning to TRBD1. Trimming removed 8 bases from V and 5 bases from J; junction bases left unmatched: 4. The V gene's germline CDR1 is MDHEN and CDR2 SYDVKM. This CDR3 region has 13 residues. CDR3 in amino acids: CASAGQGYQPQHF. CDR3 DNA sequence: TGTGCCAGCGCGGGACAGGGCTATCAGCCCCAGCATTTT.

This chain connects TRBV2 to TRBJ1-2, with TRBD1 identical over 7 bases. CDR3 length: 15 amino acids. CDR1 is SNHLY and CDR2 is FYNNEI in the germline V gene. Losses at the gene ends were 1 base for V and 5 bases for J; bases not matched to a gene: 7. The chain's CDR3 is CASSEGRRGPYGYTF. The CDR3 DNA is TGTGCCAGCAGTGAAGGAAGAAGGGGGCCGTATGGCTACACCTTC.

The chain has TRBV12-3 or TRBV12-4 and TRBJ1-1; D gene unclear. The CDR3 spans 11 residues. Trimming removed 3 bases at V and 10 bases at J, with 9 bases between. CDR3 bases: TGTGCCAGCAGTTTTTCCGGGGTAGCTTTCTTT. Translating it yields CASSFSGVAFF.

This chain connects TRBV6-5 to TRBJ1-1, with TRBD1 identical over 7 bases. The CDR3 consists of 11 residues. V was clipped by 8 bases and J by 11 bases; unmatched bases: 8. Germline V lookup: CDR1 MNHEY, CDR2 SVGAGI. The CDR3 is CASLTGVWAFF. The CDR3 coding sequence is TGTGCCAGCCTTACAGGGGTTTGGGCTTTCTTT.

V is TRBV5-4 and J is TRBJ2-6; the D gene is possibly TRBD1 (6 bases). V gave up 4 bases and J gave up 0 bases, with 14 bases separating them. This CDR3 contains 17 residues. CDR1 SGHNT and CDR2 YYREEE come from the germline V gene (reference sequence). In DNA, the CDR3 is TGTGCCAGCAGCAGAAGACAGGCAAACTCTGGGGCCAACGTCCTGACTTTC. Residues: CASSRRQANSGANVLTF.

The chain has TRBV9 and TRBJ2-7; D possibly corresponds to TRBD1 (6 bases). Germline V gene data show CDR1 as SGDLS and CDR2 as YYNGEE. The V and J ends lost 3 bases and 6 bases respectively, with 22 bases between them. The CDR3 is 16 amino acids. CDR3 amino acids: CASSDIRDTSRGEQYF. CDR3 DNA: TGTGCCAGCAGCGATATCCGGGACACCTCCAGGGGCGAGCAGTACTTC. Full variable domain (missing parts from reference TRBV9 and TRBJ2-7): DSGVTQTPKHLITATGQRVTLRCSPRSGDLSVYWYQQSLDQGLQFLIQYYNGEERAKGNILERFSAQQFPDLHSELNLSSLELGDSALYFCASSDIRDTSRGEQYFGPGTRLTVT.

The V call is TRBV5-1, the J call TRBJ2-2, with TRBD1 matching over 10 bases. V was clipped by 3 bases and J by 4 bases; unmatched bases: 9. This CDR3 spans 17 amino acids. CDR1 is SGHRS, CDR2 YFSETQ, per germline. This chain's CDR3 is CASSSWPGQGITGELFF. The DNA for the CDR3 is TGCGCCAGCAGCTCCTGGCCGGGACAGGGGATCACCGGGGAGCTGTTTTTT.

V gene TRBV5-1 combines with J gene TRBJ2-5, with 7 bases identical to TRBD2. This CDR3 contains 16 residues. Looked up from germline, CDR1 is SGHRS and CDR2 is YFSETQ. The V and J ends lost 1 base and 4 bases, in that order; junction bases with no gene match: 10. The DNA for the CDR3 is TGCGCCAGCAGCTTGTGGGGATCCGGCGGGGGAGAGACCCAGTACTTC. As protein: CASSLWGSGGGETQYF.

The rearrangement joins TRBV7-8 to TRBJ1-2; D unclear. V was shortened by 5 bases and J by 8 bases, with 12 bases between the two germline ends. From germline, CDR1 is SGHVS and CDR2 FQNEAQ. The CDR3 spans 12 residues. The CDR3 region has the DNA TGTGCCAGCAGCCCCCCCGGTTTGGGCTACACCTTC. Protein sequence: CASSPPGLGYTF.

This clone counts as medium-sized. The chain carries TRBV13 and TRBJ1-2; maybe TRBD1 (5 bases). Trimming took 5 bases from V and 12 from J, leaving 13 bases between them. Germline V lookup: CDR1 PRHDT, CDR2 FYEKMQ (reference sequence). The CDR3 is 11 amino acids. In DNA, the CDR3 is TGTGCCAGCAGCGACCCAGGGTTTCACACCTTC. It yields the protein CASSDPGFHTF.

The chain links TRBV5-1 to TRBJ2-3; D remains ambiguous. This CDR3 region has 15 residues. CDR1 and CDR2 (germline): SGHRS, YFSETQ. V was cut by 4 bases and J by 0 bases, with 12 bases left in between. The CDR3 sequence: CASSLIGYSTDTQYF. CDR3 nucleotide sequence: TGCGCCAGCAGCCTGATCGGGTATAGCACAGATACGCAGTATTTT.